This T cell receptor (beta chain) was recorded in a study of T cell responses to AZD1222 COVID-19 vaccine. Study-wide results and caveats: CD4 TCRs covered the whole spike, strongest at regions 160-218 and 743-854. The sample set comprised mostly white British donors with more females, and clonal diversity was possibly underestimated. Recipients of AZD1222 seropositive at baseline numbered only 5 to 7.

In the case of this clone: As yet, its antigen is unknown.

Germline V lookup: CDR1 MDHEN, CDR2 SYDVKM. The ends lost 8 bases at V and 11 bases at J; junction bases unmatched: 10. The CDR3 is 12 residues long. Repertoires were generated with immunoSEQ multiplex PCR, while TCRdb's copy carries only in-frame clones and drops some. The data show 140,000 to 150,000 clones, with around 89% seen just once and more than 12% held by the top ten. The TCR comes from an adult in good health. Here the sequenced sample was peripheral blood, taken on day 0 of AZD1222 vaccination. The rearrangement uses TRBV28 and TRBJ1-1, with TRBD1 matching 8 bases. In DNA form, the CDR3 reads TGTGCCAGCCACTGGGACAGGCGGGGTGCTTTCTTT. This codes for CASHWDRRGAFF.